This TCR beta chain was observed in a study of cytomegalovirus exposure and HLA in healthy donors. Study results and caveats: Per published reports, the classifier diagnosed cytomegalovirus status with high specificity and sensitivity. Per a prior analysis, the majority of TCR beta V segments were productive roughly 87% or roughly 30% of the time.

V trimming: 7 bases; J trimming: 0 bases; junction bases outside the gene matches: 5. Germline-derived CDR1 and CDR2 are MNHNY and SVGAGI (reference sequence). The CDR3 contains 14 residues. As to this clone: The antigen is not known.

PCR amplification relied on 60 Vbeta primers (plus 13 Jbeta primers). Assay: immunoSEQ multiplex PCR; the TCRdb copy retains only in-frame clones and omits some. The table has over 120,000 clones, around 86% seen once. The sample taken for sequencing was PBMCs. This TCR was recovered from a woman in her twenties or thirties in good health and CMV-seronegative. V gene TRBV6-6 combines with J gene TRBJ2-7, with TRBD1 identical over 8 bases. CDR3 sequence: CASNPGQASYEQYF. The CDR3 nucleotides are TGTGCCAGCAATCCGGGACAGGCCTCCTACGAGCAGTACTTC.